This entry describes one TCR beta chain. The antigen is not known. The authors loaded roughly 200 ng DNA, about 30,000 T cell genomes, into sorted-subset replicate PCRs. Sequencing was performed with immunoSEQ multiplex PCR; in TCRdb, only in-frame clones are kept and a portion is missing. This table has approximately 720,000 clones, about three quarters appearing once. This entry belongs to a study of shared clonotypes between healthy human individuals. The trim removed 4 bases at V and 0 bases at J, leaving 5 bases unmatched. Germline values: CDR1 LNHDA, CDR2 SQIVND (reference sequence). This CDR3 spans 15 amino acids. Study conclusions and caveats: The rarefaction results pointed to incomplete sorted-subset sequencing despite large depth.

This sequence joins TRBV19 and TRBJ2-7; the match to TRBD2 covers 8 bases. The TCR comes from a woman between 25 and 40 years old in good health. The specimen sequenced was memory CD4+ T cells sorted from blood. Subset given: CD45RA-negative fraction. Here the CDR3 DNA reads TGTGCCAGTAGTACTACTAGCGGCATCTCCTACGAGCAGTACTTC. Protein sequence: CASSTTSGISYEQYF.